The 4 T cell receptor beta chains listed next were all sequenced from one sample in a study of OX40 agonist ivuxolimab in advanced cancers. Generated by immunoSEQ multiplex PCR, the TCRdb table keeps only in-frame clones and is missing some. The sample records roughly 100,000 clones, 80% to 90% being singletons. This specimen was CD4+ or CD8+ T cells sorted from blood, taken in a trial of the OX40 agonist ivuxolimab. The receptors derive from an adult with an advanced solid tumor such as melanoma, head and neck, liver or kidney cancer.

V is TRBV7-9 and J is TRBJ2-7, with a tentative D call TRBD1 (6 bases). The germline gives CDR1 SEHNR, CDR2 FQNEAQ (reference sequence). This CDR3 is 14 amino acids long. The germline V and J ends were trimmed by 5 bases and 0 bases, with 11 bases remaining between them. The CDR3 sequence: CASSIDRSSYEQYF. CDR3 in DNA: TGTGCCAGCAGCATTGACAGGAGCTCCTACGAGCAGTACTTC.

The rearrangement links TRBV13 to TRBJ2-1; the match to TRBD2 covers 8 bases. Germline trimming cut 5 bases from V and 1 base from J; bases unmatched to any gene: 16. Germline CDR1 is PRHDT and CDR2 is FYEKMQ (reference sequence). CDR3 length equals 19 residues. The CDR3 region has the DNA TGTGCCAGCAGCCGACTTGGTGGCGGGGGGCCCGCATCCTACAATGAGCAGTTCTTC. Residues: CASSRLGGGGPASYNEQFF.

This clone was picked up a small number of times. This rearrangement joins TRBV6-5 to TRBJ1-2, with D tentatively TRBD1 (5 bases). The germline CDR1 and CDR2 sequences are MNHEY and SVGAGI. The ends were cut back, 7 bases at V and 7 bases at J, with 13 bases in the middle. The CDR3 contains 12 residues. The CDR3 DNA is TGTGCCAGCAAGAGGGGTTCCGGTGGCTACACCTTC. As protein: CASKRGSGGYTF.

The chain links TRBV7-9 to TRBJ2-4; the D call may be TRBD1 or TRBD2 (5 bases each). The CDR3 loop spans 15 amino acids. CDR1 SEHNR and CDR2 FQNEAQ come from the germline V gene (reference sequence). V was pared by 4 bases and J by 0 bases, with 10 bases between. Written as DNA, the CDR3 is TGTGCCAGCAGCTCCCCGGGGACAGCCAAAAACATTCAGTACTTC. Its protein product is CASSSPGTAKNIQYF.